The clone carrying this T cell receptor beta chain was counted at least ten times. The antigen remains unidentified. It was the library that attached unique molecular identifiers to individual cDNA molecules. TCRdb analysed the RACE reads with MiXCR anew, one entry per CDR3 protein. This table has about 260,000 distinct CDR3 sequences, about 8.6% appearing once. This sample was included in a study of human T cells and chemical hapten exposure. Study findings and constraints: Expanded TCRs created a significantly greater count of big CDR3 similarity clusters than controls did.

Regarding time point: pre-sensitization, week 0. Treatment reported: therapeutic diphenylcyclopropenone sensitization with weekly scalp DPC. The clonotype comes from a woman in her 40s with alopecia areata. Some clones in this sample may be carry-over from other donors' samples. Sequenced material: whole blood, taken in connection with sensitization to the hapten diphenylcyclopropenone (DPC).

CDR3 DNA: TGCAGCGCGGTATCAGGGGGGACCAAAAACATTCAGTACTTC. This translates into CSAVSGGTKNIQYF. V gene TRBV29-1 combines with J gene TRBJ2-4; tentatively, D is TRBD1 (7 bases). Germline V gene lookup returns CDR1 SQVTM and CDR2 ANQGSEA. The CDR3 is 14 amino acids. The V gene lost 7 bases and the J gene lost 2 bases, with 15 bases spanning the gap.